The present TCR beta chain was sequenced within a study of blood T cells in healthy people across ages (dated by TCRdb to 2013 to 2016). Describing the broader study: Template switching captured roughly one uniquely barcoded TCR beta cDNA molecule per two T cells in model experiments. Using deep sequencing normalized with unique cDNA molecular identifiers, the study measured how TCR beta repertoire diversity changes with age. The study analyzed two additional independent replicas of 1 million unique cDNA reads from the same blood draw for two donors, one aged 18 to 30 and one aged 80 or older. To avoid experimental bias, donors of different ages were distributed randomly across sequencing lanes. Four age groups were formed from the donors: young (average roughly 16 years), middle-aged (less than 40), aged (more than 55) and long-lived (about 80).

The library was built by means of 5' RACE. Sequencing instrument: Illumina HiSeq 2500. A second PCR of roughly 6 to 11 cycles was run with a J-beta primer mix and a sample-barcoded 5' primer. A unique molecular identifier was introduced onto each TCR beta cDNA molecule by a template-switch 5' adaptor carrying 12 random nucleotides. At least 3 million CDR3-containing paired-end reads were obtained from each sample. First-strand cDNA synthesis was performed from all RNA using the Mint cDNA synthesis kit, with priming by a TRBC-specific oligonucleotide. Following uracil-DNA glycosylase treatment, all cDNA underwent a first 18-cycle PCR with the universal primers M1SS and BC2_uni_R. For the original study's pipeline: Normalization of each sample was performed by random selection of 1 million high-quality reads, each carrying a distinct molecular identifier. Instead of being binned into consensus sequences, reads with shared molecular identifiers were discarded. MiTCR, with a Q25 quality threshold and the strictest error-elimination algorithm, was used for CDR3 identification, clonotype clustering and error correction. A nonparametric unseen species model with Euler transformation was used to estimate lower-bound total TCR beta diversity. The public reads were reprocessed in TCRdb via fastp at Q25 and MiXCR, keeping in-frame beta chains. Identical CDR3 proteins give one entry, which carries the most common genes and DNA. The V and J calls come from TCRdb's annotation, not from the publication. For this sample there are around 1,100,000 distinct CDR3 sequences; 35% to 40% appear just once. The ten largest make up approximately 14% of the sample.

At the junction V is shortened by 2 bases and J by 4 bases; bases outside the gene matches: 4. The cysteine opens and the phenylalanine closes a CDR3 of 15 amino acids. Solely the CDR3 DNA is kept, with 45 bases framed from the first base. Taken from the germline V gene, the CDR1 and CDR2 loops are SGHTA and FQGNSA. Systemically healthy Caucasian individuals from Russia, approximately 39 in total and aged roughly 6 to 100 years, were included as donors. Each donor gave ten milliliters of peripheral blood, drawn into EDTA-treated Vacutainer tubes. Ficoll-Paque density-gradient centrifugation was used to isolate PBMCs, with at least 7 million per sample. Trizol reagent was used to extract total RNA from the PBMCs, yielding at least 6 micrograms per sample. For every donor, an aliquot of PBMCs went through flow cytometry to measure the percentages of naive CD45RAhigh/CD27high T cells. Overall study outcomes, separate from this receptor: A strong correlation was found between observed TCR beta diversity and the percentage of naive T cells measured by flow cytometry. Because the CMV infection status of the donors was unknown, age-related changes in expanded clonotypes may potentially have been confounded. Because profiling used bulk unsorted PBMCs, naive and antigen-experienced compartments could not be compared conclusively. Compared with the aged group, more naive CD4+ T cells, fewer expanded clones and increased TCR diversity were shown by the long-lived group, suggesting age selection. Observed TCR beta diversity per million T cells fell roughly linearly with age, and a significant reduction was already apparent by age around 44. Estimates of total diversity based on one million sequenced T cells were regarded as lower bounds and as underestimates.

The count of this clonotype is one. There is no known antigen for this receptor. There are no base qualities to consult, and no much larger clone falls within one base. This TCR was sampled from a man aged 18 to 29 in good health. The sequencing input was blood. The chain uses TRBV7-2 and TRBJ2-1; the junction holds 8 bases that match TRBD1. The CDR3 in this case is CASSLPGQVYNEQFF. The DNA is TGTGCCAGCAGCTTACCGGGACAGGTGTACAATGAGCAGTTCTTC.